This is a list of T cell receptor beta chains from one sample in a study of blood T cell repertoires in COVID-19. Clones were sequenced by immunoSEQ multiplex PCR, and TCRdb holds only the in-frame ones, with some missing. This sample yields fewer than 350,000 clones, of which under 90% are seen a single time; 1.7% belongs to the top ten. The sequencing sample was made of PBMCs or T cells enriched from blood (not recorded which). The receptors were sampled from a woman aged 40 to 55 who had recovered from COVID-19. The CDR3 runs from the conserved cysteine through the conserved F or W. A D gene is named only where the DNA matches it firmly. The size field is filled for only some rows; it gives once, few, many or a size class.

D gene,J gene,V gene,clone size,CDR3 protein,CDR3 DNA
-,TRBJ1-3,TRBV6-2/TRBV6-3,-,CASSQPPRGNTIYF,TGTGCCAGCAGCCAACCCCCGAGAGGAAACACCATATATTTT
-,TRBJ2-7,TRBV3-1/TRBV3-2,-,CASSPFLGGDYEQYF,TGTGCCAGCAGCCCATTCTTGGGCGGGGACTACGAGCAGTACTTC
-,TRBJ1-1,TRBV11-1,-,CASSLGGFGVTEAFF,TGTGCCAGCAGCTTGGGCGGTTTCGGGGTCACTGAAGCTTTCTTT
TRBD2,TRBJ2-3,TRBV19,-,CASSIGAGGGDTQYF,TGTGCCAGTAGTATTGGAGCGGGAGGAGGAGATACGCAGTATTTT
TRBD1,TRBJ1-1,TRBV6-2/TRBV6-3,-,CASSYWGQGAGNTEAFF,TGTGCCAGCAGTTATTGGGGACAGGGGGCCGGAAACACTGAAGCTTTCTTT
TRBD1,TRBJ1-1,TRBV5-1,-,CASSLVDRGGTEAFF,TGCGCCAGCAGCTTGGTCGACAGGGGGGGCACTGAAGCTTTCTTT
TRBD1,TRBJ1-6,TRBV5-1,-,CASSEGTGNFNSPLHF,TGCGCCAGCAGCGAAGGGACAGGGAATTTTAATTCACCCCTCCACTTT
TRBD1,TRBJ1-2,TRBV4-2,-,CASSQGQTGQYGYTF,TGTGCCAGCAGCCAAGGCCAGACAGGGCAATATGGCTACACCTTC
-,TRBJ1-3,TRBV7-9,-,CASSPPSSGNTIYF,TGTGCCAGCAGCCCCCCGAGCTCTGGAAACACCATATATTTT
-,TRBJ1-1,TRBV4-1,once,CASSSRGAWTEAFF,TGCGCCAGCAGTTCTCGGGGGGCATGGACTGAAGCTTTCTTT
-,TRBJ2-7,TRBV5-1,once,CASSRTASSYEQYF,TGCGCCAGCAGCCGGACAGCTAGCTCCTACGAGCAGTACTTC
-,TRBJ2-6,TRBV4-3,-,CASSQSYHGQPDSGANVLTF,TGCGCCAGCAGCCAATCTTATCACGGACAGCCAGACTCTGGGGCCAACGTCCTGACTTTC
-,TRBJ1-4,TRBV7-8,few,CASSSPGSANEKLFF,TGTGCCAGCAGCTCCCCGGGGTCTGCTAATGAAAAACTGTTTTTT
TRBD1,TRBJ1-2,TRBV7-8,-,CASSWGGTASPLSYGYTF,TGTGCCAGCAGCTGGGGTGGGACAGCTTCCCCGCTTAGCTATGGCTACACCTTC
-,TRBJ2-7,TRBV13,-,CASSSGYYEQYF,TGTGCCAGCAGCTCAGGTTACTACGAGCAGTACTTC
TRBD1,TRBJ1-2,TRBV6-6,-,CASSRSTGSLTNYGYTF,TGTGCCAGCAGTAGATCGACAGGGTCCCTAACTAACTATGGCTACACCTTC
TRBD1,TRBJ1-6,TRBV29-1,-,CSVGGDSLNSPLHF,TGCAGCGTCGGGGGGGACAGCCTAAATTCACCCCTCCACTTT
TRBD2,TRBJ2-1,TRBV18,-,CASSWSSGVYNEQFF,TGTGCCAGCTCCTGGAGTAGCGGGGTATACAATGAGCAGTTCTTC
-,TRBJ1-6,TRBV27,-,CASSLRTENSPLHF,TGTGCCAGCAGTTTAAGAACAGAAAATTCACCCCTCCACTTT
-,TRBJ2-7,TRBV13,-,CASSLVRQISYEQYF,TGTGCCAGCAGCTTAGTTCGACAGATATCCTACGAGCAGTACTTC
TRBD2,TRBJ2-1,TRBV4-2,-,CASSSQLAGEGNEQFF,TGTGCCAGCAGCTCCCAACTAGCGGGAGAAGGGAATGAGCAGTTCTTC
-,TRBJ2-1,TRBV6-2/TRBV6-3,-,CASSYRRSSYNEQFF,TGTGCCAGCAGTTACCGTCGGAGCTCCTACAATGAGCAGTTCTTC
TRBD2,TRBJ2-7,TRBV7-6,-,CASSGRAGTGLAAYEQYF,TGTGCCAGCAGCGGGCGGGCAGGGACCGGGCTAGCGGCATACGAGCAGTACTTC
-,TRBJ1-2,TRBV27,-,CASGIGGAGGYTF,TGTGCCAGCGGAATTGGGGGGGCGGGCGGCTACACCTTC
TRBD1,TRBJ1-4,TRBV2,-,CASSGQGREKLFF,TGTGCCAGCTCGGGACAGGGGAGAGAAAAACTGTTTTTT
-,TRBJ1-4,TRBV2,-,CASSEEVYNEKLFF,TGTGCCAGCAGTGAAGAAGTCTATAATGAAAAACTGTTTTTT
TRBD2,TRBJ2-5,TRBV5-4,-,CASSLGSGGAVRGVETQYF,TGTGCCAGCAGCTTGGGTAGCGGGGGGGCCGTTCGTGGGGTAGAGACCCAGTACTTC
TRBD1,TRBJ1-6,TRBV4-1,-,CASSDRDFGSYNSPLHF,TGCGCCAGCAGCGACAGGGATTTTGGGTCCTATAATTCACCCCTCCACTTT
-,TRBJ2-2,TRBV30,-,CAWTAGQGTGELFF,TGTGCCTGGACCGCAGGTCAGGGCACCGGGGAGCTGTTTTTT
TRBD1,TRBJ2-5,TRBV4-1,once,CASSQGENRGRLETQYF,TGCGCCAGCAGCCAAGGAGAGAACAGGGGGCGGTTAGAGACCCAGTACTTC
-,TRBJ1-5,TRBV4-1,-,CASSPQGINQPQHF,TGCGCCAGCAGCCCACAGGGTATCAATCAGCCCCAGCATTTT
-,TRBJ1-2,TRBV14,-,CASSPSGAGDYGYTF,TGTGCCAGCAGCCCTTCCGGTGCAGGGGACTATGGCTACACCTTC
-,TRBJ1-3,TRBV13,-,CASSLGLGGNTIYF,TGTGCCAGCAGCTTAGGCCTAGGAGGAAACACCATATATTTT
-,TRBJ1-2,TRBV14,once,CASSPDRGFGYTF,TGTGCCAGCAGCCCAGATCGGGGGTTCGGCTACACCTTC
-,TRBJ1-1,TRBV30,-,CAWSGGPVQEAFF,TGTGCCTGGAGTGGTGGGCCGGTACAAGAAGCTTTCTTT
-,TRBJ1-2,TRBV19,-,CASQHMITGGYGYTF,TGTGCCAGCCAACATATGATCACAGGAGGGTATGGCTACACCTTC
-,TRBJ1-2,TRBV11-2,-,CASSFNSYGYTF,TGTGCCAGCAGCTTTAACAGCTATGGCTACACCTTC